This T cell receptor beta chain is drawn from a study of blood T cell repertoires in COVID-19. Study information: COVID-19 samples collected from the United States, Italy and Spain covered acute and convalescent phases. Nucleic acid was either cDNA or gDNA, and it came from T cells, B-cell-depleted T cells, or PBMCs.

In the original workflow: By means of reference gene primer amplification, nucleated cell counts were estimated. Only in-frame clones appear in the TCRdb table, and some are missing; sequencing was by immunoSEQ multiplex PCR. Clonal size and the V and J genes are those of that table, whereas D and trimming came from the DNA. The repertoire has tens of thousands of clones, about 91% of them found once; the top ten carry roughly 12%. Germline assignment: CDR1 KGHSH and CDR2 LQKENI. The CDR3 is 15 amino acids. Trimming took 1 base from V and 2 from J, leaving 11 bases between them. The TCR was taken from a man aged 65 to 79 with active or convalescent COVID-19. The J gene is TRBJ2-5, the V gene TRBV18, with D hard to call. Sequenced sample: peripheral blood. The CDR3, as DNA: TGTGCCAGCTCACCACAGCAGGCCTTTCAAGAGACCCAGTACTTC. Its protein product is CASSPQQAFQETQYF.